This note documents a single TCR beta chain sequence. No antigen is known for it. The data are from a study of OX40 agonist ivuxolimab in advanced cancers. Overall study context: Patients were around 83% male with ages roughly 20 to 85, mean about 60. Partial responses were achieved by three patients, of whom one had hepatocellular carcinoma and two had cutaneous melanoma.

Produced via immunoSEQ multiplex PCR; TCRdb's table is partial and in-frame only. The sample contains approximately 70,000 clones, nearly 90% of which appear only once. With 2 bases removed from V and 0 bases from J, the gap between germline ends came to 7 bases. CDR1 is MNHEY, CDR2 SVGAGI, per germline. This CDR3 has 14 amino acids. Study-wide findings and caveats: Clonal expansion by week 6 occurred in CD4+ and CD8+ blood T cells (at 0.1 to 3.0 mg/kg). Averaged across samples, CD8+ T cells carried more expanded clones than CD4+ did.

This sequence joins TRBV6-5 and TRBJ1-1; D is unclear. The sample was CD4+ or CD8+ T cells sorted from blood, taken in a trial of the OX40 agonist ivuxolimab. The receptor was isolated from an adult with an advanced solid tumor such as melanoma, head and neck, liver or kidney cancer. CDR3 loop: CASSYGQLNTEAFF. The CDR3 bases are TGTGCCAGCAGTTACGGCCAGTTGAACACTGAAGCTTTCTTT.